The clone carrying this T cell receptor (beta chain) has a handful of counts. There are 17 residues in the CDR3. V was shortened by 3 bases and J by 0 bases, with 15 bases between the two germline ends. Germline CDR1 reads MDHEN; CDR2 reads SYDVKM. As processed by the authors: Estimates of nucleated cell counts were drawn from the amplification of reference gene primers. Method: immunoSEQ multiplex PCR; TCRdb's copy keeps in-frame clones and lacks some. V, J and clone size are those of that table, while D and trimming were read from the DNA. The data contain some 240,000 clones, 90% of them seen just once; the ten biggest clones take up about 2%. Seattle participants joined during active infection and were tracked over time. This sample is part of a study of blood T cell repertoires in COVID-19. On the study more broadly: Specimens from acute and convalescent COVID-19 originated in the United States, Italy and Spain. PBMCs, B-cell-depleted T cells, or T cells provided the cDNA or gDNA that made up the material.

The origin of this receptor is a woman aged 55-70 years with COVID-19, enrolled during active disease. Material: peripheral blood. The chain recombines TRBV28 with TRBJ1-5; maybe TRBD1 (6 bases). Here the CDR3 reads CASSFLGTYYSNQPQHF. DNA of the CDR3: TGTGCCAGCAGTTTCCTCGGGACATACTATAGCAATCAGCCCCAGCATTTT.